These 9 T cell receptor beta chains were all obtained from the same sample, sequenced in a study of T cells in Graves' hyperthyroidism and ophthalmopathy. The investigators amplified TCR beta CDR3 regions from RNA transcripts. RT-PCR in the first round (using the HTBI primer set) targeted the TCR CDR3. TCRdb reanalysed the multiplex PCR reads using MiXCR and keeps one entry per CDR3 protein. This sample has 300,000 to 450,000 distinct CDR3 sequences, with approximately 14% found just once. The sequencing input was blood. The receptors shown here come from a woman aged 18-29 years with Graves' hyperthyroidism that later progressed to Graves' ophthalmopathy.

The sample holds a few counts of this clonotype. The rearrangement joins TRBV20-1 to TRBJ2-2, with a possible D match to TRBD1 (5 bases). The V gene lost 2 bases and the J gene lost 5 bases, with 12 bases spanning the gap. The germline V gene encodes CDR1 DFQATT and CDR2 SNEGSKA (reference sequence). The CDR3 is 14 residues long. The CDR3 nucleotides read TGCAGTGCTAGATCTGAAGGGGATACCGGGGAGCTGTTTTTT. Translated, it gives CSARSEGDTGELFF.

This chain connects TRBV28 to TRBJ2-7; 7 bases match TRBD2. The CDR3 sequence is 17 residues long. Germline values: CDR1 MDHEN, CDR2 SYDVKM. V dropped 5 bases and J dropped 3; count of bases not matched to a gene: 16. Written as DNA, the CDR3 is TGTGCCAGCAGTCCCCCTCTGGGGGGGTCTCTATTCTACGAGCAGTACTTC. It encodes CASSPPLGGSLFYEQYF.

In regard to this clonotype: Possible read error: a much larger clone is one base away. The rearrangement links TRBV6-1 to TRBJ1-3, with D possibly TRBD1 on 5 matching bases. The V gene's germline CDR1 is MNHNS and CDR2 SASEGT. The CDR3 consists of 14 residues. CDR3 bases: TGTGCCAGCAGAAGAGGGGACTCTGCAAACACCATATATTTT. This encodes CASRRGDSANTIYF.

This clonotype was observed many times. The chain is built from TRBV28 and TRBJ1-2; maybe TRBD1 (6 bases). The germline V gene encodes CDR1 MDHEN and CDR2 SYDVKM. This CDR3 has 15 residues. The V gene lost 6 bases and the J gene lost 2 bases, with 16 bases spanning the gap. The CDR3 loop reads CASRSFQGSNYGYTF. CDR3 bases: TGTGCCAGCAGGTCATTTCAGGGGAGCAACTATGGCTACACCTTC.

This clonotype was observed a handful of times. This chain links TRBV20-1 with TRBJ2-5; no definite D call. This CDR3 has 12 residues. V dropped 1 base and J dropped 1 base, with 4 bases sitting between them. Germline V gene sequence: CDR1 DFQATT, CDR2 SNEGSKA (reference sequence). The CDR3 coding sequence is TGCAGTGCTAGAGGGCCCCAAGAGACCCAGTACTTC. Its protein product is CSARGPQETQYF.

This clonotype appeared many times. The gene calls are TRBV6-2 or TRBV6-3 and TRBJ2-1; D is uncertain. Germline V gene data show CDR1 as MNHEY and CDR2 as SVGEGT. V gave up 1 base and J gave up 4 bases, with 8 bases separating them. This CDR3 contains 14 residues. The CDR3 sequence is CASSYWADYNEQFF. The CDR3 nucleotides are TGTGCCAGCAGTTACTGGGCTGATTACAATGAGCAGTTCTTC.

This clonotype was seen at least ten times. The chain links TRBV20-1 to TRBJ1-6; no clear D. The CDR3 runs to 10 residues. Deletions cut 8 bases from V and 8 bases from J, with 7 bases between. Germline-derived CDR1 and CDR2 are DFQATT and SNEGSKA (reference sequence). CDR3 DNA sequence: TGCAGTTCAATAGATTCACCCCTCCACTTT. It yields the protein CSSIDSPLHF.

The CDR3: CASSQERGLANTGELFF. CDR3 sequence (DNA): TGCGCCAGCAGCCAAGAAAGAGGACTAGCGAACACCGGGGAGCTGTTTTTT. The chain combines TRBV4-1 with TRBJ2-2; TRBD2 aligns across 7 bases. Germline trimming cut 0 bases from V and 0 bases from J; bases unmatched to any gene: 4. The CDR3 has 17 amino acids. Germline CDR1 MGHRA, CDR2 YSYEKL.

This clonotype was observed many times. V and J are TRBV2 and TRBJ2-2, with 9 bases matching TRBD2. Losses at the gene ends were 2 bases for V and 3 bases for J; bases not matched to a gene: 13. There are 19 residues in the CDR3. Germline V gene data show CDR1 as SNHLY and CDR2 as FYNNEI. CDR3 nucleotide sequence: TGTGCCAGCAGTGAAAAGCGGGAGGCTGGGGTTTCGGACACCGGGGAGCTGTTTTTT. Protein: CASSEKREAGVSDTGELFF.